This TCR beta chain came from a study of shared clonotypes between healthy human individuals. At a deep level, the assay was run. The authors distributed each subset's genomic DNA evenly over several immunoSEQ plates. Tens of thousands of T cell genomes (around 200 ng DNA) went into each sorted-subset replicate. TCRdb's copy holds only in-frame clones and misses some; the assay was immunoSEQ multiplex PCR. The sample lists just over 2,000,000 clones, 90% to 95% seen once, with more than 0.1% in the top ten. Notes on the study in general: Among the subsets, naive ones generally showed larger estimated richness than memory ones.

About this clone: Its antigen is not identified. The same CDR3 arises from other DNA sequences in this sample as well.

Sequencing was performed on naive CD4+ T cells sorted from blood. Specified subset: CD45RA+ positively selected. This receptor was identified in a man aged 18 to 35 in good health.

CDR3 loop: CAWSEGGNTEAFF. Here the CDR3 DNA reads TGTGCCTGGAGTGAGGGGGGGAACACTGAAGCTTTCTTT. J is TRBJ1-1 and V is TRBV30; weak D call: TRBD1 (6 bases). The CDR3 is made up of 13 amino acids. The V end lost 1 base, the J end lost 1 base, and 7 bases lay between the germline ends. Germline V gene sequence: CDR1 GTSNPN, CDR2 SVGIG (reference sequence). Filled out from reference TRBV30 and TRBJ1-1, the complete variable domain reads SQTIHQWPATLVQPVGSPLSLECTVEGTSNPNLYWYRQAAGRGLQLLFYSVGIGQISSEVPQNLSASRPQDRQFILSSKKLLLSDSGFYLCAWSEGGNTEAFFGQGTRLTVV.